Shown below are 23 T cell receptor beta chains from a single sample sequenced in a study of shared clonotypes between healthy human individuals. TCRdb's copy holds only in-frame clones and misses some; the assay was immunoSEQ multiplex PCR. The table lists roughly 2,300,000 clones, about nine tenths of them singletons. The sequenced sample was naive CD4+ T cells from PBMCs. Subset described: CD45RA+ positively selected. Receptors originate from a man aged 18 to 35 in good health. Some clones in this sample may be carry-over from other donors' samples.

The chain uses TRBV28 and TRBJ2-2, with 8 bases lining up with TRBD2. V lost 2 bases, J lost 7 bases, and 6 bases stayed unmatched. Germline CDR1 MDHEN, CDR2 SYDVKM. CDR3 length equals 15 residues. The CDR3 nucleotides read TGTGCCAGCAGTTTAGCCAAGCGGGAGAGCGGGGAGCTGTTTTTT. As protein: CASSLAKRESGELFF.

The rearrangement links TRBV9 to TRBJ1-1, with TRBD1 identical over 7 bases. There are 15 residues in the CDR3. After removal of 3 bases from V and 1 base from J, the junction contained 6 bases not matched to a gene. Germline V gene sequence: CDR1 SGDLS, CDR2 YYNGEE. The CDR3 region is CASSAQGWANTEAFF. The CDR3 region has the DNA TGTGCCAGCAGCGCACAGGGGTGGGCGAACACTGAAGCTTTCTTT.

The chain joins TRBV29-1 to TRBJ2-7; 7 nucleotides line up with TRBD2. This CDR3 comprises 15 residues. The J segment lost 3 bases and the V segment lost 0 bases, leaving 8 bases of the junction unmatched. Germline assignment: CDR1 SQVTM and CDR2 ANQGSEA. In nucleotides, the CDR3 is TGCAGCGTTGAAGATCCGCGGGGAGGGATCTACGAGCAGTACTTC. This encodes CSVEDPRGGIYEQYF.

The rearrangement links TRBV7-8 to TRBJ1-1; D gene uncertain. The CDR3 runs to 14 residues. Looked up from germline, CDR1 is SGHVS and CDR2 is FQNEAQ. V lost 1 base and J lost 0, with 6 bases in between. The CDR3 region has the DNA TGTGCCAGCAGCTTAGTACTCATGAACACTGAAGCTTTCTTT. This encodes CASSLVLMNTEAFF.

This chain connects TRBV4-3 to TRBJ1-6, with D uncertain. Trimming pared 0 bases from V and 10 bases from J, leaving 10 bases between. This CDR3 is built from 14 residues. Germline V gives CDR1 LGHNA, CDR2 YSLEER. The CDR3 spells CASSQEALRSPLHF. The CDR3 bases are TGCGCCAGCAGCCAAGAGGCCTTAAGGTCACCCCTCCACTTT.

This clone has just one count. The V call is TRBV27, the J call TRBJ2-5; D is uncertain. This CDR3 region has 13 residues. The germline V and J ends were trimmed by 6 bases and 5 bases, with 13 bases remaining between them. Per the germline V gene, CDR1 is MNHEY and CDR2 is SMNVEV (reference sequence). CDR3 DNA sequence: TGTGCCAGCAGCCGGTTCAAAGGGGAGACCCAGTACTTC. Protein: CASSRFKGETQYF.

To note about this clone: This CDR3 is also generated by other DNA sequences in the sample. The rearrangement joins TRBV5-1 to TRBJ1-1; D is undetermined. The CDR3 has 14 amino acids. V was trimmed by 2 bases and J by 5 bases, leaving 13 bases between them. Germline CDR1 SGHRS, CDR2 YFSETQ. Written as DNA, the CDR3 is TGCGCCAGCAGCTTCGGCCAAGGTGGTACTGAAGCTTTCTTT. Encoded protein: CASSFGQGGTEAFF.

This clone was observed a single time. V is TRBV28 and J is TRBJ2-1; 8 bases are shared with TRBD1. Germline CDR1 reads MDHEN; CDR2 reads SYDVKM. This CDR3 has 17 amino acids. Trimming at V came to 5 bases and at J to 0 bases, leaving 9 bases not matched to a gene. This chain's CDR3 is CASSPRTGKSSYNEQFF. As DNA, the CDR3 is TGTGCCAGCAGTCCCCGGACAGGGAAGAGCTCCTACAATGAGCAGTTCTTC.

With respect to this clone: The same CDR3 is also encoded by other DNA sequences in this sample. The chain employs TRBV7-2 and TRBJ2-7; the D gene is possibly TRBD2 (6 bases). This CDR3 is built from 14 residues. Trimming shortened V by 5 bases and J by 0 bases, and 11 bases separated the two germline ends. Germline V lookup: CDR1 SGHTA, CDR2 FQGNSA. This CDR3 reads CASSRSGTSYEQYF. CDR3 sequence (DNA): TGTGCCAGCAGCCGTAGCGGAACCTCCTACGAGCAGTACTTC.

The chain's CDR3 is CASSYGSFYNEQFF. The CDR3 bases are TGTGCCAGCAGTTACGGGAGTTTCTACAATGAGCAGTTCTTC. V usage is TRBV6-5 and J usage is TRBJ2-1; weak D call: TRBD2 (5 bases). Trimming cost V 2 bases and J 3 bases, with 8 bases left between them. In germline, CDR1 is MNHEY, CDR2 SVGAGI. The CDR3 extends over 14 amino acids.

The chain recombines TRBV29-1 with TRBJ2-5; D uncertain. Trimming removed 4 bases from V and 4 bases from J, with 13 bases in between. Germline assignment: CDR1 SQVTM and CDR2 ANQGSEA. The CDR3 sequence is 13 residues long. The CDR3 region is CSVARRLGETQYF. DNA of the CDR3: TGCAGCGTTGCTCGTCGGCTGGGAGAGACCCAGTACTTC.

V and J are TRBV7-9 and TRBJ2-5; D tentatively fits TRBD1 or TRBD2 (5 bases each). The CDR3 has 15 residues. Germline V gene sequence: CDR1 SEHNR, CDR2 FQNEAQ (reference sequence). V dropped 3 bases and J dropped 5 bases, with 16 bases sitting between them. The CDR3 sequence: CASSFLPGPGETQYF. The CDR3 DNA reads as TGTGCCAGCAGCTTTTTACCGGGGCCGGGGGAGACCCAGTACTTC.

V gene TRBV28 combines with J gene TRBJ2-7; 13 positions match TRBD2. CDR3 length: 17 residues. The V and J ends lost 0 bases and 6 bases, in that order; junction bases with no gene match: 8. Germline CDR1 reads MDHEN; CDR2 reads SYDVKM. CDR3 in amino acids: CASSLWVLAGGPIEQYF. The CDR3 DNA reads TGTGCCAGCAGTTTATGGGTACTAGCGGGAGGGCCCATCGAGCAGTACTTC. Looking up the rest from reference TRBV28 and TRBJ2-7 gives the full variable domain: DVKVTQSSRYLVKRTGEKVFLECVQDMDHENMFWYRQDPGLGLRLIYFSYDVKMKEKGDIPEGYSVSREKKERFSLILESASTNQTSMYLCASSLWVLAGGPIEQYFGPGTRLTVT.

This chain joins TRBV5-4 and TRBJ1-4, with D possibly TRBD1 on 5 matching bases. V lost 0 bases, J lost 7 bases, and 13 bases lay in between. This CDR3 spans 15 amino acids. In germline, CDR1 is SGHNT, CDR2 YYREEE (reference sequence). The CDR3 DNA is TGTGCCAGCAGCTTGGGGCAGGGAAAGGGTGAAAAACTGTTTTTT. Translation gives CASSLGQGKGEKLFF.

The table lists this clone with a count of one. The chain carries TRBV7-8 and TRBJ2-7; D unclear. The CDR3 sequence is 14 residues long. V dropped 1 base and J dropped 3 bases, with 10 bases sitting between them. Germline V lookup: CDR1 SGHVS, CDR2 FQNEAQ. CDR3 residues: CASSLGPENYEQYF. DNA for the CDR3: TGTGCCAGCAGCTTAGGTCCGGAAAACTACGAGCAGTACTTC.

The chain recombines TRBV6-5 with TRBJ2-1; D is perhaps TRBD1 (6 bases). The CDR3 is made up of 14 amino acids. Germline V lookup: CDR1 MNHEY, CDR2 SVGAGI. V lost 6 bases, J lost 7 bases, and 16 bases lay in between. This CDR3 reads CASSRPQGWNEQFF. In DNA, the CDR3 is TGTGCCAGCAGCCGCCCACAGGGATGGAATGAGCAGTTCTTC.

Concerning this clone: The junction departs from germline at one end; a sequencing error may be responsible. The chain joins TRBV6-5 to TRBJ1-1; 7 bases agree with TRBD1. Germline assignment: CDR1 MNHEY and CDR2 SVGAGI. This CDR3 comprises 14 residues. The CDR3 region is CASRRQGENIEAFF. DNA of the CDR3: TGTGCCAGCCGTCGGCAGGGGGAGAACATTGAAGCTTTCTTT.

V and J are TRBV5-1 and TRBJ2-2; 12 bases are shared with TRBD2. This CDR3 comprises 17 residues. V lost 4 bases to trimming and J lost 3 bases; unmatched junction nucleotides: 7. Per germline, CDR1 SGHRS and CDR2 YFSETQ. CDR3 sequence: CASSSRTSGRHTGELFF. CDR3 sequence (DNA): TGCGCCAGCAGCAGCCGAACTAGCGGGAGGCACACCGGGGAGCTGTTTTTT.

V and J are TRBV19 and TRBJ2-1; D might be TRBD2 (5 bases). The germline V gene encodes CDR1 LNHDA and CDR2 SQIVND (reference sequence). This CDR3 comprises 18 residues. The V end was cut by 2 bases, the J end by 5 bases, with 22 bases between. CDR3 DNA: TGTGCCAGTAGTATAAGAGGGTTTAGCCGAACCGCCAACAATGAGCAGTTCTTC. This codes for CASSIRGFSRTANNEQFF.

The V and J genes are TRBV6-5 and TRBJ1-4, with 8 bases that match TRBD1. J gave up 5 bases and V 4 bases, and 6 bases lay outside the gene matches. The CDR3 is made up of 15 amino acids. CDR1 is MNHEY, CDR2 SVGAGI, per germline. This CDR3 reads CASSWAGGKNEKLFF. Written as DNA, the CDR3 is TGTGCCAGCAGTTGGGCAGGGGGCAAGAATGAAAAACTGTTTTTT.

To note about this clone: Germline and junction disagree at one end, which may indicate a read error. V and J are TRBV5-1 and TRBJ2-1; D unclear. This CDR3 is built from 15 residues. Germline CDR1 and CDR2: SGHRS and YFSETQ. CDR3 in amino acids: CASSLSAESSNEQFF. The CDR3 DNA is TGCGCCAGCAGCTTGTCGGCCGAGTCCTCCAATGAGCAGTTCTTC.

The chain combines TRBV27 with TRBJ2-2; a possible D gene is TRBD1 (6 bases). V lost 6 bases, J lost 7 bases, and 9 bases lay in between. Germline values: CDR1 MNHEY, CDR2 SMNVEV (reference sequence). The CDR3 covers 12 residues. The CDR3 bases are TGTGCCAGCAGGCTAGGGGGCGGGGAGCTGTTTTTT. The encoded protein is CASRLGGGELFF.

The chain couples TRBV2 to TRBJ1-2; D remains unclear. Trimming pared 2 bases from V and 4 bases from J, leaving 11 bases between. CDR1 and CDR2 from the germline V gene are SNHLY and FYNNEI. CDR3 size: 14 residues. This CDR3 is CASSETMGSYGYTF. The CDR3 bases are TGTGCCAGCAGTGAAACGATGGGTTCCTATGGCTACACCTTC. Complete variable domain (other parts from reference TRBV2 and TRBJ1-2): EPEVTQTPSHQVTQMGQEVILRCVPISNHLYFYWYRQILGQKVEFLVSFYNNEISEKSEIFDDQFSVERPDGSNFTLKIRSTKLEDSAMYFCASSETMGSYGYTFGSGTRLTVV.